Presented here are 14 T cell receptor beta chains from one specimen sequenced in a study of T-cell memory formation after mild COVID-19. TCRdb reanalysed the 5' RACE reads using MiXCR and keeps one entry per CDR3 protein. The sample records around 130,000 distinct CDR3 sequences, about 16% being singletons. Sequencing was performed on PBMCs or a T cell subset sorted from them (not recorded which). These receptor sequences come from an adult woman who had mild COVID-19 (a few samples of this study predate the infection). Cell type and time point are not known.

This clonotype showed up just a few times. The chain couples TRBV7-8 to TRBJ2-5, with D perhaps being TRBD1 or TRBD2 (5 bases each). Germline assignment: CDR1 SGHVS and CDR2 FQNEAQ. With 5 bases removed from V and 11 bases from J, the gap between germline ends came to 12 bases. CDR3 length: 11 residues. Here the CDR3 reads CASSHGTQQYF. DNA for the CDR3: TGTGCCAGCAGCCACGGGACGCAGCAGTACTTC.

The sample holds a few counts of this clonotype. This chain uses TRBV5-1 with TRBJ1-4; D call uncertain. The CDR3 runs to 12 residues. Germline-derived CDR1 and CDR2 are SGHRS and YFSETQ. V lost 4 bases and J lost 8, with 9 bases in between. In DNA, the CDR3 is TGCGCCAGCAGCACAGATGGAGAAAAACTGTTTTTT. Its protein product is CASSTDGEKLFF.

This clonotype was counted at least ten times. This sequence joins TRBV18 and TRBJ2-4; TRBD1 agrees at 7 bases. The CDR3 has 15 residues. V was clipped by 5 bases and J by 0 bases; unmatched bases: 4. Germline V CDR1 and CDR2: KGHSH, LQKENI. The CDR3 reads CASSWGQIAKNIQYF. DNA of the CDR3: TGTGCCAGCTCATGGGGACAGATAGCCAAAAACATTCAGTACTTC.

V usage is TRBV12-3 or TRBV12-4 and J usage is TRBJ2-3; 13 bases align to TRBD2. The CDR3 is 19 amino acids. With 7 bases clipped from V and 2 bases from J, the junction kept 15 bases outside the gene matches. In nucleotides, the CDR3 is TGTGCCAGCACGTTCCTACTAGCGGGGGGGTGGGCTTCCACAGATACGCAGTATTTT. It translates to CASTFLLAGGWASTDTQYF.

The rearrangement uses TRBV6-1 and TRBJ2-4, with 7 nucleotides matching TRBD2. CDR3 size: 17 residues. Unmatched junction bases numbered 10, after V lost 5 bases and J lost 0 bases. Germline CDR1 and CDR2: MNHNS and SASEGT. For the CDR3, the DNA is TGTGCCAGCAGTAGAAAGGCGGGAGAGGGAGCCAAAAACATTCAGTACTTC. The encoded protein is CASSRKAGEGAKNIQYF.

This chain links TRBV9 with TRBJ1-5; a possible D gene is TRBD1 (6 bases). The V end was cut by 4 bases, the J end by 2 bases, with 13 bases between. This CDR3 has 15 residues. Germline values: CDR1 SGDLS, CDR2 YYNGEE. The CDR3 nucleotides read TGTGCCAGCAGCCCCCAAGGGGGGGGCAATCAGCCCCAGCATTTT. Translating it yields CASSPQGGGNQPQHF. Variable domain in full (rest from reference TRBV9 and TRBJ1-5): DSGVTQTPKHLITATGQRVTLRCSPRSGDLSVYWYQQSLDQGLQFLIQYYNGEERAKGNILERFSAQQFPDLHSELNLSSLELGDSALYFCASSPQGGGNQPQHFGDGTRLSIL.

This clonotype has more than one count but fewer than ten. The genes are TRBV20-1 and TRBJ1-2; a possible D gene is TRBD1 (5 bases). Trimming shortened V by 0 bases and J by 2 bases, and 7 bases separated the two germline ends. CDR3 size: 13 residues. CDR1 is DFQATT, CDR2 SNEGSKA, per germline (reference sequence). CDR3 sequence (DNA): TGCAGTGCTAGAGACGAGGGGAACTATGGCTACACCTTC. Protein sequence: CSARDEGNYGYTF.

The J gene is TRBJ2-2, the V gene TRBV5-5; D remains ambiguous. Germline CDR1 SGHKS, CDR2 YYEKEE (reference sequence). V was clipped by 0 bases and J by 5 bases, with 14 bases between them. CDR3 length: 16 residues. CDR3 nucleotides: TGTGCCAGCAGCTTGGTATGGGGTTATGGAACCGGGGAGCTGTTTTTT. Its translation is CASSLVWGYGTGELFF.

In this sample, this clonotype turned up once. The rearrangement joins TRBV13 to TRBJ2-1; 8 nucleotides agree with TRBD1. CDR1 and CDR2 (germline): PRHDT, FYEKMQ (reference sequence). The CDR3 runs 12 residues. Trimming at V came to 8 bases and at J to 5 bases, leaving 2 bases not matched to a gene. CDR3 amino acids: CASGTGNNEQFF. The CDR3 nucleotides read TGTGCCAGCGGGACAGGAAACAATGAGCAGTTCTTC.

This clonotype was seen at least ten times. This chain uses TRBV19 with TRBJ2-2; 15 bases line up with TRBD2. The germline V gene encodes CDR1 LNHDA and CDR2 SQIVND (reference sequence). CDR3 length equals 17 residues. The V and J ends lost 4 bases and 7 bases, in that order; junction bases with no gene match: 7. Written as DNA, the CDR3 is TGTGCCAGTAGTAGGGGACTAGCGGGAGGTACCATCGGGGAGCTGTTTTTT. It is translated as CASSRGLAGGTIGELFF.

This clonotype was seen only a few times. V gene TRBV12-3 or TRBV12-4 combines with J gene TRBJ2-3; perhaps TRBD1 as D (6 bases). The CDR3 covers 14 residues. V lost 3 bases to trimming and J lost 2 bases, with 9 bases between them. This CDR3 is CASSFGGFTDTQYF. The CDR3 bases are TGTGCCAGCAGTTTTGGGGGCTTCACAGATACGCAGTATTTT.

This clonotype came up a few times. The chain couples TRBV29-1 to TRBJ2-1, with 8 bases matching TRBD2. The J segment lost 6 bases and the V segment lost 7 bases, leaving 11 bases of the junction unmatched. Germline assignment: CDR1 SQVTM and CDR2 ANQGSEA. This CDR3 region has 14 residues. The CDR3 nucleotides read TGCAGCGCCATGGGGACTAGTGTAGGCAATGAGCAGTTCTTC. It yields the protein CSAMGTSVGNEQFF.

V is TRBV4-3 and J is TRBJ2-6; perhaps TRBD2 as D (5 bases). Trimming pared 3 bases from V and 0 bases from J, leaving 9 bases between. The CDR3 is made up of 16 amino acids. Germline CDR1 is LGHNA and CDR2 is YSLEER. Here the CDR3 DNA reads TGCGCCAGCAGCCAGGACTCCTACTCTGGGGCCAACGTCCTGACTTTC. Protein: CASSQDSYSGANVLTF.

In DNA, the CDR3 is TGTGCCAGCAGTGGGCCAAGAGGTTCACCCCTCCACTTT. Translated: CASSGPRGSPLHF. The chain recombines TRBV2 with TRBJ1-6; D is unresolved. This CDR3 is built from 13 residues. Germline CDR1 is SNHLY and CDR2 is FYNNEI. V dropped 4 bases and J dropped 9 bases, with 10 bases sitting between them.